The entry below describes one T cell receptor beta chain. Trimming cost V 8 bases and J 0 bases, with 20 bases left between them. CDR1 MNHEY and CDR2 SMNVEV come from the germline V gene (reference sequence). The CDR3 consists of 18 residues. The sample originates from a study of resident and recirculating memory T cells in vitiligo. Study-level information: Epidermis came from shave biopsies of lesional and nonlesional sites, plus PBMCs. The samples were homogenized without cell sorting before genomic DNA extraction.

Profiled with immunoSEQ multiplex PCR; TCRdb holds only in-frame clones, not every one. The sample consists of about 42,000 clones, 92% of them appearing once. The source is a male donor with vitiligo. Sequencing was done on a sample of blood. The chain joins TRBV27 to TRBJ2-6, with D unresolved. The CDR3 DNA reads TGTGCCAGCCGGTCCCTCACGATAAGAGCCTCTGGGGCCAACGTCCTGACTTTC. This encodes CASRSLTIRASGANVLTF.